A single sample is the source of the 20 T cell receptor beta chains below, sequenced in a study of blood T cell repertoires in COVID-19. Measured with immunoSEQ multiplex PCR; TCRdb has only the in-frame clones, and not every one. The sample holds roughly 240,000 clones; about 90% are singletons and the top ten take about 1%. Input material: PBMCs or T cells enriched from blood (not recorded which). The origin of the receptors is a middle-aged man who had been exposed to COVID-19.

The chain joins TRBV6-5 to TRBJ1-6; tentatively, D is TRBD1 (5 bases). CDR1 is MNHEY, CDR2 SVGAGI, per germline. The CDR3 runs to 15 residues. V was clipped by 0 bases and J by 8 bases, with 11 bases between them. The CDR3 bases are TGTGCCAGCAGTTACTCGCAGGGCCTGGATTCACCCCTCCACTTT. Translated: CASSYSQGLDSPLHF.

V gene TRBV2 combines with J gene TRBJ1-6; 10 nucleotides align to TRBD1. Germline lookup yields CDR1 SNHLY and CDR2 FYNNEI. The CDR3 has 16 residues. V dropped 3 bases and J dropped 9; count of bases not matched to a gene: 8. CDR3 coding DNA: TGTGCCAGCAGTGACGCCTCGACAGGGGGCTTTTCACCCCTCCACTTT. It encodes CASSDASTGGFSPLHF.

The chain couples TRBV5-1 to TRBJ2-3; tentative D call: TRBD1 (7 bases). V was pared by 1 base and J by 0 bases, with 15 bases between. The germline V gene encodes CDR1 SGHRS and CDR2 YFSETQ. The CDR3 has 17 amino acids. The CDR3 loop reads CASSLSEGAPSTDTQYF. The CDR3 DNA follows: TGCGCCAGCAGCTTGTCGGAGGGGGCTCCTAGCACAGATACGCAGTATTTT.

This chain connects TRBV3-1 (or the pseudogene TRBV3-2) to TRBJ2-7; weak D call: TRBD1 (6 bases). From germline, CDR1 is LGHDT and CDR2 YNNKEL (reference sequence). The ends were cut back, 6 bases at V and 7 bases at J, with 19 bases in the middle. The CDR3 is made up of 14 amino acids. The CDR3 region has the DNA TGTGCCAGCAGGGAAGACAGGCGCTATGGGGAGCAGTACTTC. Its translation: CASREDRRYGEQYF.

The rearrangement uses TRBV14 and TRBJ1-2; perhaps TRBD1 as D (6 bases). Trimming removed 0 bases at V and 6 bases at J, with 17 bases between. The CDR3 is made up of 16 amino acids. Per germline, CDR1 SGHDN and CDR2 FVKESK. This chain's CDR3 is CASSQDRGQRLNGYTF. The CDR3, as DNA: TGTGCCAGCAGCCAAGATCGGGGACAACGGCTCAATGGCTACACCTTC.

J is TRBJ1-5 and V is TRBV19; D might be TRBD1 (5 bases). The CDR3 is 13 residues long. Germline values: CDR1 LNHDA, CDR2 SQIVND (reference sequence). Trimming shortened V by 10 bases and J by 3 bases, and 13 bases separated the two germline ends. The CDR3 reads CATSGRDNQPQHF. The CDR3 nucleotides are TGTGCCACGTCGGGCAGGGACAATCAGCCCCAGCATTTT.

The genes are TRBV3-1 (or the pseudogene TRBV3-2) and TRBJ2-3; possible D gene TRBD2, 5 bases. CDR1 LGHDT and CDR2 YNNKEL come from the germline V gene (reference sequence). Trimming shortened V by 0 bases and J by 6 bases, and 7 bases separated the two germline ends. The CDR3 is 13 amino acids. The CDR3 bases are TGTGCCAGCAGCCAAGATTGGAGGGATACGCAGTATTTT. Amino acids: CASSQDWRDTQYF.

CDR3: CSVDRVFYNEQFF. DNA of the CDR3: TGCAGCGTTGACAGGGTATTCTACAATGAGCAGTTCTTC. The chain joins TRBV29-1 to TRBJ2-1; D is possibly TRBD1 (5 bases). The CDR3 totals 13 residues. Looked up from germline, CDR1 is SQVTM and CDR2 is ANQGSEA. The V and J ends lost 3 bases and 3 bases respectively, with 9 bases between them.

V and J are TRBV11-2 and TRBJ1-4; 8 positions match TRBD1. The CDR3 totals 14 residues. The germline CDR1 and CDR2 sequences are SGHAT and FQNNGV. V dropped 6 bases and J dropped 8; count of bases not matched to a gene: 8. The CDR3 reads CASSTGTGGEKLFF. The CDR3 DNA follows: TGTGCCAGCAGTACCGGGACAGGAGGCGAAAAACTGTTTTTT.

V is TRBV20-1 and J is TRBJ1-2; 7 positions agree with TRBD1. V dropped 5 bases and J dropped 8; count of bases not matched to a gene: 5. Germline V gives CDR1 DFQATT, CDR2 SNEGSKA (reference sequence). This CDR3 comprises 11 residues. The CDR3 DNA follows: TGCAGTGCTGACACAGGGGCGGGCTACACCTTC. Its translation: CSADTGAGYTF.

The V call is TRBV28, the J call TRBJ2-7, with 7 bases that match TRBD1. Trimming removed 4 bases from V and 0 bases from J; junction bases left unmatched: 0. The CDR3 runs to 13 residues. CDR1 is MDHEN, CDR2 SYDVKM, per germline. The CDR3 DNA reads as TGTGCCAGCAGTTGGGACAGCTCCTACGAGCAGTACTTC. This sequence encodes CASSWDSSYEQYF.

The J gene is TRBJ2-5, the V gene TRBV5-1, with D possibly being TRBD2 (5 bases). Germline CDR1 reads SGHRS; CDR2 reads YFSETQ. The CDR3 covers 14 residues. The V and J ends lost 4 bases and 2 bases respectively, with 12 bases between them. The CDR3 is CASSPAGRQETQYF. In DNA, the CDR3 is TGCGCCAGCAGCCCTGCGGGCAGACAAGAGACCCAGTACTTC.

The chain uses TRBV5-6 and TRBJ1-6; D is unclear. Germline V gene lookup returns CDR1 SGHDT and CDR2 YYEEEE. This CDR3 spans 13 amino acids. Trimming cost V 1 base and J 10 bases, with 9 bases left between them. The CDR3 region is CASSLRGGSPLHF. As DNA, the CDR3 is TGTGCCAGCAGCTTGCGAGGTGGCTCACCCCTCCACTTT.

The chain has TRBV5-5 and TRBJ2-7; a possible D gene is TRBD2 (6 bases). The CDR3 contains 14 residues. In germline, CDR1 is SGHKS, CDR2 YYEKEE (reference sequence). Trimming cost V 0 bases and J 2 bases, with 9 bases left between them. The CDR3 sequence: CASSLAAGTYEQYF. In DNA, the CDR3 is TGTGCCAGCAGCTTGGCGGCGGGAACCTACGAGCAGTACTTC.

The chain couples TRBV20-1 to TRBJ2-7; 7 nucleotides align to TRBD1. V lost 6 bases to trimming and J lost 9 bases; unmatched junction nucleotides: 8. The CDR3 consists of 11 residues. Germline V lookup: CDR1 DFQATT, CDR2 SNEGSKA (reference sequence). The CDR3 spells CSARDRTGQYF. In DNA form, the CDR3 reads TGCAGTGCCAGGGACCGGACAGGGCAGTACTTC.

This clone came up once. The chain couples TRBV5-1 to TRBJ1-1; no definite D call. The germline V gene has CDR1 SGHRS and CDR2 YFSETQ. V lost 0 bases to trimming and J lost 3 bases, with 15 bases between them. The CDR3 is made up of 16 amino acids. The CDR3 nucleotides read TGCGCCAGCAGCTTGGGGGCTGGGAGGTTGGACACTGAAGCTTTCTTT. The encoded protein is CASSLGAGRLDTEAFF.

As to this clone: The sample contains more than one DNA sequence encoding this CDR3. The chain carries TRBV2 and TRBJ2-1; 8 bases map to TRBD2. Germline CDR1 SNHLY, CDR2 FYNNEI. Losses at the gene ends were 6 bases for V and 4 bases for J; bases not matched to a gene: 2. The length of the CDR3 is 13 residues. For the CDR3, the DNA is TGTGCCAGCAGACTAGCGGCTTACAATGAGCAGTTCTTC. Translation gives CASRLAAYNEQFF.

V gene TRBV29-1 combines with J gene TRBJ1-5; D ambiguous. The CDR3 covers 12 residues. Germline CDR1 SQVTM, CDR2 ANQGSEA. The ends were cut back, 7 bases at V and 5 bases at J, with 12 bases in the middle. The CDR3 DNA sequence: TGCAGCGCCGGGGAGGGAGATCAGCCCCAGCATTTT. This encodes CSAGEGDQPQHF.

This sequence joins TRBV2 and TRBJ1-2; D gene ambiguous. This CDR3 region has 15 residues. V was cut by 3 bases and J by 6 bases, with 17 bases left in between. CDR1 SNHLY and CDR2 FYNNEI come from the germline V gene. The CDR3 DNA follows: TGTGCCAGCAGTGACGAGGGAAGACGGTTTAATGGCTACACCTTC. Translation: CASSDEGRRFNGYTF. Looking up the rest from reference TRBV2 and TRBJ1-2 gives the full variable domain: EPEVTQTPSHQVTQMGQEVILRCVPISNHLYFYWYRQILGQKVEFLVSFYNNEISEKSEIFDDQFSVERPDGSNFTLKIRSTKLEDSAMYFCASSDEGRRFNGYTFGSGTRLTVV.

This rearrangement joins TRBV6-2 or TRBV6-3 to TRBJ1-5; 7 bases agree with TRBD1. This CDR3 contains 14 residues. Germline CDR1 MNHEY, CDR2 SVGEGT. Germline trimming cut 0 bases from V and 4 bases from J; bases unmatched to any gene: 0. The CDR3 DNA sequence: TGTGCCAGCAGTTACTCGACAGGGAATCAGCCCCAGCATTTT. Its translation is CASSYSTGNQPQHF.